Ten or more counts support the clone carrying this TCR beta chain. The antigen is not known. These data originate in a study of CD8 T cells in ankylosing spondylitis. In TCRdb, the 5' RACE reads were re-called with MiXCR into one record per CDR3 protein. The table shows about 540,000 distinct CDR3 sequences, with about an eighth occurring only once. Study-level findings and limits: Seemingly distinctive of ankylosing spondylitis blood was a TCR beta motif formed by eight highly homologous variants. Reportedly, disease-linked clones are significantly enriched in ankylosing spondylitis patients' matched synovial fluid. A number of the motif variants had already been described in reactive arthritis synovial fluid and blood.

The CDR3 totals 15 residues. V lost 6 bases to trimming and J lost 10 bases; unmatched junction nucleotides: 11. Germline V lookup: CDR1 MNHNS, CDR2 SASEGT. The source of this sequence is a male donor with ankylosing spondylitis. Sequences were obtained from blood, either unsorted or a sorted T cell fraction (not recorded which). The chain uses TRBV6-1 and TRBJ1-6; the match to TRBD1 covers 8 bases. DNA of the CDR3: TGTGCCAGCAGCGTATCCGACAGGGGATCCTCACCCCTCCACTTT. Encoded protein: CASSVSDRGSSPLHF.